This T cell receptor (beta chain) was captured in a study of T cell responses to AZD1222 COVID-19 vaccine (dated by TCRdb to 2020 to 2023). At the level of the whole study: A total of around 240 trial participants underwent TCR sequencing, of whom roughly 210 received two doses of AZD1222 and 26 received two doses of the MenACWY control vaccine. Trial participants were enrolled into age subgroups of 18-55, 56-69 and 70-plus years, which contained 148, 28 and 57 TCR-sequenced participants, respectively. Results the study describes overall, beyond this receptor: The 56-69-year group was small, and its depth increase did not reach significance, likely because of low power. Only five to seven AZD1222 recipients were SARS-CoV-2 seropositive at baseline, limiting conclusions about previously exposed vaccinees. Because no samples from the day 14 peak response were available, repertoires could be characterized only after the peak T cell response. Vaccine-associated CD4 TCRs spanned the whole spike protein, with dominant responses in regions 160-218 and 743-854. Most participants were white British and females outnumbered males, and the authors suggested that clonal diversity may have been underestimated. After two AZD1222 doses, both the breadth and the depth of spike-specific TCRs were significantly higher than at day 0 and than in MenACWY recipients. Epitopes outside the regions mutated in the B.1.351 and B.1.1.7 variants were reportedly recognized by nearly half of the unique spike-specific TCRs.

On this clone: What this receptor recognizes is not known. No much larger clone is present one base from it, and per-base qualities are unavailable.

The CDR3 regions of human TCRbeta chains were subjected to immunosequencing. The authors' analysis ran thus. Repertoire TCRs were matched against a reference library of SARS-CoV-2-specific TCRs generated with the MIRA antigen-specificity platform. Breadth was defined as the fraction of unique TCRs that were SARS-CoV-2-associated. Depth was defined as the fraction of total T cells that were SARS-CoV-2-associated. Each spike-specific TCR was assigned to its reactive spike region and to a CD4 or CD8 class using the MIRA data. Log10-transformed breadth and depth values were compared by one-way ANOVA with Sidak's multiple comparisons tests. Imported from immuneACCESS, the table was reduced by TCRdb to in-frame sequences with V and J called. These copies leave out some clones; in studies compared against another copy, an unresolved V gene accounts for under half, and the cause of the remainder is not known. The DNA gave D and trimming, while V, J and clone size come from that table. This sample holds about 86,000 clones; around nine tenths were observed only once. The ten largest make up about a tenth of the sample.

V lost 0 bases and J lost 7 bases, and the count of bases not matched to a germline gene is 4. Via the germline V gene, CDR1 is SGDLS and CDR2 YYNGEE. The CDR3 sequence holds 15 residues, the cysteine and phenylalanine included. The kept DNA is CDR3 alone, 45 bases in frame from the first base. What the time point label conveys for this sample: baseline before first vaccination. The treatment or condition label here, explained by the study, means: meningococcal conjugate vaccine given as trial control. Vaccinee samples were obtained from the UK trials COV001 and COV002, which included a single-blind randomized controlled phase 2/3 trial of AZD1222 (ChAdOx1 nCoV-19) in healthy adults. For TCRbeta chain sequencing, PBMC samples from trial participants were taken at day 0 and at day 28 after the second dose.

The origin of this receptor is an adult in good health. Material: peripheral blood, obtained on day 0 of MenACWY control vaccination. Recombination connected TRBV9 to TRBJ1-6; 7 central bases correspond to TRBD1. The bases read TGTGCCAGCAGCGTAGGGGACAGCCTGAATTCACCCCTCCACTTT. Translation gives CASSVGDSLNSPLHF.